What follows is one T cell receptor (beta chain) and its context. Its antigen is not known. Next came a second PCR, run for roughly 7 to 12 cycles, which used a sample-barcoded 5' primer along with a J-beta primer mix. TCRdb used MiXCR to reprocess the 5' RACE reads, holding one entry per CDR3 protein. The data contain roughly 1,500,000 distinct CDR3 sequences, roughly 32% of them singletons. This record comes from a study of blood T cells in healthy people across ages. Study-wide findings and caveats: Naive T cell percentage by flow cytometry tracked strongly with beta diversity.

The ends lost 0 bases at V and 5 bases at J; junction bases unmatched: 17. The length of the CDR3 is 19 residues. The receptor was derived from a young woman in good health. V usage is TRBV6-7 and J usage is TRBJ2-5; TRBD2 matches 8 bases. TRBV6-7 is flagged as an ORF with uncertain function. What was sequenced was blood. CDR3 in amino acids: CASSYSEPTHAGGRETQYF. CDR3 sequence (DNA): TGTGCCAGCAGTTACTCGGAGCCCACGCATGCGGGAGGCCGGGAGACCCAGTACTTC.